The 29 T cell receptor beta chains in this list originate from one sample, sequenced in a study of siplizumab effects on memory and regulatory T cells. Only in-frame clones appear in the TCRdb table, and some are missing; sequencing was by immunoSEQ multiplex PCR. This table has about 52,000 clones, 95% to 98% appearing once. The sample consisted of naive CD4+ T cells sorted from blood. These receptor sequences come from a human donor in good health.

A single count supports this clone. The V gene is TRBV7-2, the J gene TRBJ2-1; possibly TRBD1 for D (5 bases). Trimming left V 1 base short and J 7 bases short, with 17 bases between. CDR3 size: 16 residues. Per the germline V gene, CDR1 is SGHTA and CDR2 is FQGNSA. CDR3 region: CASSLVASPSGNEQFF. CDR3 in DNA: TGTGCCAGCAGCTTAGTAGCCAGCCCGTCAGGGAATGAGCAGTTCTTC.

This chain joins TRBV30 and TRBJ1-2; D is unclear. The germline V gene encodes CDR1 GTSNPN and CDR2 SVGIG (reference sequence). V was cut by 3 bases and J by 2 bases, with 10 bases left in between. This CDR3 region has 13 residues. The CDR3 reads CAWSPDGNYGYTF. The CDR3 DNA follows: TGTGCCTGGAGCCCGGACGGAAACTATGGCTACACCTTC.

This chain links TRBV6-1 with TRBJ2-7, with D hard to call. The CDR3 is 17 amino acids. CDR1 and CDR2 from the germline V gene are MNHNS and SASEGT. Trimming took off 2 bases at V and 5 bases at J, with 22 bases between the two ends. The CDR3 region has the DNA TGTGCCAGCAGTGAAAGATTGGGGTGGGGTATGCCCCACGAGCAGTACTTC. Its translation: CASSERLGWGMPHEQYF.

The genes are TRBV6-4 and TRBJ2-3; D unresolved. Trimming pared 0 bases from V and 0 bases from J, leaving 7 bases between. From germline, CDR1 is MRHNA and CDR2 SNTAGT. The CDR3 runs 15 residues. CDR3 DNA: TGTGCCAGCAGTGACTCAGGGATGAGCACAGATACGCAGTATTTT. Encoded protein: CASSDSGMSTDTQYF.

This chain uses TRBV30 with TRBJ2-7, with D perhaps assigned TRBD1 or TRBD2 (5 bases each). The CDR3 runs to 16 residues. Trimming cost V 5 bases and J 0 bases, with 20 bases left between them. The germline V gene encodes CDR1 GTSNPN and CDR2 SVGIG (reference sequence). The CDR3 reads CAWGPGLSGSSYEQYF. CDR3 DNA: TGTGCCTGGGGTCCAGGGTTGAGCGGAAGCTCCTACGAGCAGTACTTC. Full variable domain (rest looked up from reference TRBV30 and TRBJ2-7): SQTIHQWPATLVQPVGSPLSLECTVEGTSNPNLYWYRQAAGRGLQLLFYSVGIGQISSEVPQNLSASRPQDRQFILSSKKLLLSDSGFYLCAWGPGLSGSSYEQYFGPGTRLTVT.

The J gene is TRBJ1-3, the V gene TRBV18; no definite D call. The CDR3 is 11 amino acids. Germline CDR1 reads KGHSH; CDR2 reads LQKENI. The ends were cut back, 6 bases at V and 8 bases at J, with 8 bases in the middle. The CDR3: CASSRGDTIYF. The CDR3 bases are TGTGCCAGCTCCCGAGGAGACACCATATATTTT.

The rearrangement uses TRBV6-5 and TRBJ1-5, with 7 nucleotides matching TRBD1. The CDR3 totals 14 residues. Germline loops: CDR1 MNHEY, CDR2 SVGAGI. With V trimmed by 0 bases and J by 6 bases, 2 bases remained unmatched. In DNA form, the CDR3 reads TGTGCCAGCAGTTACTCCCGACAGGGTCAGCCCCAGCATTTT. This codes for CASSYSRQGQPQHF.

The chain is built from TRBV30 and TRBJ1-5, with D possibly being TRBD1 (5 bases). This CDR3 has 14 amino acids. Germline loops: CDR1 GTSNPN, CDR2 SVGIG (reference sequence). Trimming left V 3 bases short and J 1 base short, with 10 bases between. The CDR3 is CAWRSRTSNQPQHF. DNA for the CDR3: TGTGCCTGGAGAAGCAGGACAAGCAATCAGCCCCAGCATTTT.

The genes are TRBV20-1 and TRBJ1-2, with a weak D call TRBD1 (5 bases). V was shortened by 2 bases and J by 7 bases, with 8 bases between the two germline ends. Per germline, CDR1 DFQATT and CDR2 SNEGSKA (reference sequence). The CDR3 loop spans 11 amino acids. The CDR3: CSARQGFGYTF. As DNA, the CDR3 is TGCAGTGCTAGACAGGGTTTTGGCTACACCTTC.

The CDR3 sequence: CSVASGELVADTQYF. The CDR3 coding sequence is TGCAGCGTTGCGTCTGGAGAACTCGTGGCAGATACGCAGTATTTT. V is TRBV29-1 and J is TRBJ2-3; D remains unclear. Germline V gives CDR1 SQVTM, CDR2 ANQGSEA. V lost 4 bases, J lost 4 bases, and 18 bases lay in between. The CDR3 covers 15 residues.

The chain has TRBV5-3 and TRBJ1-6; D not resolved. TRBV5-3 is designated an ORF whose function remains uncertain. V shed 4 bases and J shed 0 bases, with 14 bases lying between them. The CDR3 is made up of 17 amino acids. The CDR3 here is CARSTGGAVSYNSPLHF. CDR3 nucleotides: TGTGCCAGAAGCACTGGCGGTGCGGTCTCCTATAATTCACCCCTCCACTTT.

The chain couples TRBV14 to TRBJ2-6; D is ambiguous. Looked up from germline, CDR1 is SGHDN and CDR2 is FVKESK. V was clipped by 4 bases and J by 0 bases, with 16 bases between them. The CDR3 consists of 18 residues. The CDR3 is CASSLTLGSSSGANVLTF. CDR3 coding DNA: TGTGCCAGCAGCCTCACTTTGGGCAGCAGCTCTGGGGCCAACGTCCTGACTTTC.

V is TRBV5-1 and J is TRBJ2-7; 12 bases map to TRBD2. V was pared by 5 bases and J by 5 bases, with 14 bases of the junction left unmatched. The CDR3 has 17 residues. Germline CDR1 SGHRS, CDR2 YFSETQ. In DNA form, the CDR3 reads TGCGCCAGCAGAGAGGCTAGCGGGAGGGTCCGTTTCCACGAGCAGTACTTC. Amino acids: CASREASGRVRFHEQYF.

The chain combines TRBV7-2 with TRBJ1-2; D ambiguous. The CDR3 has 12 amino acids. Per germline, CDR1 SGHTA and CDR2 FQGNSA. Trimming pared 6 bases from V and 2 bases from J, leaving 7 bases between. CDR3: CASRGYNYGYTF. In nucleotides, the CDR3 is TGTGCCAGCAGGGGGTACAACTATGGCTACACCTTC.

The chain is built from TRBV11-3 and TRBJ2-7; D might be TRBD1 or TRBD2, each matching 5 bases. The germline V gene encodes CDR1 SGHNT and CDR2 YENEEA. Trimming removed 5 bases at V and 3 bases at J, with 11 bases between. This CDR3 region has 13 residues. The CDR3, as DNA: TGTGCCAGCAGCCCAGGGACGGACTACGAGCAGTACTTC. It specifies CASSPGTDYEQYF.

This sequence joins TRBV6-5 and TRBJ2-2, with D possibly TRBD2 on 5 matching bases. V dropped 4 bases and J dropped 5 bases, with 11 bases sitting between them. Per germline, CDR1 MNHEY and CDR2 SVGAGI. The CDR3 is made up of 14 amino acids. This chain's CDR3 is CASSFTGETGELFF. In DNA, the CDR3 is TGTGCCAGCAGTTTCACTGGGGAGACCGGGGAGCTGTTTTTT.

The J gene is TRBJ2-3, the V gene TRBV5-1; D is possibly TRBD2 (5 bases). V dropped 2 bases and J dropped 3 bases, with 13 bases sitting between them. The germline V gene encodes CDR1 SGHRS and CDR2 YFSETQ. This CDR3 contains 15 residues. The CDR3 DNA reads as TGCGCCAGCAGCTTTGGGCGGGTAGAAACAGATACGCAGTATTTT. The encoded protein is CASSFGRVETDTQYF.

This rearrangement joins TRBV5-1 to TRBJ2-5, with 9 nucleotides matching TRBD1. This CDR3 has 16 residues. In germline, CDR1 is SGHRS, CDR2 YFSETQ. The V segment lost 2 bases and the J segment 2 bases; nucleotides outside the gene matches: 7. CDR3 in amino acids: CASSFTGQGRQETQYF. The CDR3, as DNA: TGCGCCAGCAGCTTTACCGGACAGGGGAGGCAAGAGACCCAGTACTTC.

The chain is built from TRBV15 and TRBJ1-4, with TRBD1 as a possible D gene (5 bases). With 3 bases removed from V and 4 bases from J, the gap between germline ends came to 6 bases. From germline, CDR1 is LNHNV and CDR2 YYDKDF (reference sequence). This CDR3 is built from 13 residues. In DNA form, the CDR3 reads TGTGCCACCAGCAGGCAGGGTAATGAAAAACTGTTTTTT. Its protein product is CATSRQGNEKLFF.

The genes are TRBV15 and TRBJ2-7; 8 positions match TRBD2. Germline V lookup: CDR1 LNHNV, CDR2 YYDKDF (reference sequence). CDR3 length: 15 amino acids. Trimming at V came to 1 base and at J to 4 bases, leaving 6 bases not matched to a gene. The chain's CDR3 is CATSRGGTRPYEQYF. The CDR3 DNA follows: TGTGCCACCAGCAGAGGAGGGACTAGGCCTTACGAGCAGTACTTC.

This chain uses TRBV12-5 with TRBJ2-6; 8 bases match TRBD2. The V segment lost 6 bases and the J segment 0 bases; nucleotides outside the gene matches: 4. Germline CDR1 reads LGHNT; CDR2 reads FRNRAP. This CDR3 has 16 amino acids. CDR3 in amino acids: CASGLAGSSGANVLTF. In DNA form, the CDR3 reads TGTGCTAGTGGGTTAGCGGGAAGCTCTGGGGCCAACGTCCTGACTTTC.

The V gene is TRBV28, the J gene TRBJ2-7, with no clear D. The CDR3 runs to 14 residues. Germline V gene data show CDR1 as MDHEN and CDR2 as SYDVKM. V was trimmed by 6 bases and J by 7 bases, leaving 19 bases between them. The CDR3 DNA reads as TGTGCCAGCAGCCCCCCCCTATCGTTTGGTGAGCAGTACTTC. Residues: CASSPPLSFGEQYF.

V gene TRBV14 combines with J gene TRBJ1-2; D ambiguous. Trimming removed 0 bases from V and 2 bases from J, with 10 bases in between. This CDR3 is 15 amino acids long. Germline-derived CDR1 and CDR2 are SGHDN and FVKESK. The CDR3 is CASSQDETSNYGYTF. The CDR3 region has the DNA TGTGCCAGCAGCCAAGACGAGACGTCCAACTATGGCTACACCTTC.

This sequence joins TRBV7-2 and TRBJ2-7; 9 bases align to TRBD1. The V and J ends lost 5 bases and 3 bases, in that order; junction bases with no gene match: 5. The CDR3 length is 14 residues. The germline CDR1 and CDR2 sequences are SGHTA and FQGNSA. CDR3: CASSPTGGGYEQYF. The CDR3 bases are TGTGCCAGCAGCCCGACAGGGGGAGGCTACGAGCAGTACTTC.

The V call is TRBV28, the J call TRBJ2-2; a possible D gene is TRBD2 (6 bases). The ends were cut back, 6 bases at V and 5 bases at J, with 10 bases in the middle. There are 13 residues in the CDR3. The germline V gene encodes CDR1 MDHEN and CDR2 SYDVKM. DNA of the CDR3: TGTGCCAGCAGGGAAGGGAGGACCGGGGAGCTGTTTTTT. Its protein product is CASREGRTGELFF.

The rearrangement joins TRBV5-5 to TRBJ2-1; TRBD1 agrees at 7 bases. CDR1 SGHKS and CDR2 YYEKEE come from the germline V gene (reference sequence). The CDR3 is 15 amino acids. The V and J ends lost 4 bases and 5 bases, in that order; junction bases with no gene match: 9. DNA for the CDR3: TGTGCCAGCAGCAACAGGGGTAAAGGTAACAATGAGCAGTTCTTC. It codes for CASSNRGKGNNEQFF.

The chain recombines TRBV2 with TRBJ2-2; 7 bases map to TRBD1. This CDR3 is 15 amino acids long. Germline lookup yields CDR1 SNHLY and CDR2 FYNNEI. V dropped 7 bases and J dropped 2; count of bases not matched to a gene: 7. CDR3 residues: CASKTGTENTGELFF. DNA of the CDR3: TGTGCCAGCAAAACCGGGACAGAAAACACCGGGGAGCTGTTTTTT. The full variable domain, completed using reference TRBV2 and TRBJ2-2, is EPEVTQTPSHQVTQMGQEVILRCVPISNHLYFYWYRQILGQKVEFLVSFYNNEISEKSEIFDDQFSVERPDGSNFTLKIRSTKLEDSAMYFCASKTGTENTGELFFGEGSRLTVL.

This chain links TRBV2 with TRBJ2-1, with 7 positions matching TRBD2. After removal of 6 bases from V and 2 bases from J, the junction contained 7 bases not matched to a gene. Germline V gives CDR1 SNHLY, CDR2 FYNNEI. CDR3 size: 15 residues. CDR3 region: CASRKDSGAYNEQFF. The CDR3 DNA reads as TGTGCCAGCAGGAAAGACAGCGGGGCCTACAATGAGCAGTTCTTC.

The V and J genes are TRBV18 and TRBJ2-7, with a possible D match to TRBD2 (6 bases). From germline, CDR1 is KGHSH and CDR2 LQKENI. There are 13 residues in the CDR3. V lost 3 bases and J 4 bases, leaving 10 bases between the germline ends. The CDR3 DNA is TGTGCCAGCTCACCCCTGGGAGGTTACGAGCAGTACTTC. Protein sequence: CASSPLGGYEQYF.